The 20 T cell receptor beta chains reported below all come from one sample, sequenced in a study of OX40 agonist ivuxolimab in advanced cancers. Produced via immunoSEQ multiplex PCR; TCRdb's table is partial and in-frame only. This table holds tens of thousands of clones, around 87% found once. The material sequenced was CD4+ or CD8+ T cells sorted from blood, taken in a trial of the OX40 agonist ivuxolimab. These receptors were obtained from an adult with an advanced solid tumor such as melanoma, head and neck, liver or kidney cancer.

The genes are TRBV5-1 and TRBJ1-4, with 12 bases fitting TRBD1. CDR1 is SGHRS and CDR2 is YFSETQ in the germline V gene. V gave up 4 bases and J gave up 8 bases; unmatched junction bases: 6. The CDR3 sequence is 15 residues long. This chain's CDR3 is CASSRGTGGREKLFF. Written as DNA, the CDR3 is TGCGCCAGCAGCCGGGGGACAGGGGGCAGGGAAAAACTGTTTTTT.

The V call is TRBV29-1, the J call TRBJ1-3; maybe TRBD1 (5 bases). There are 15 residues in the CDR3. Trimming removed 7 bases at V and 4 bases at J, with 20 bases between. The germline gives CDR1 SQVTM, CDR2 ANQGSEA. CDR3: CSGGGGTREGNTIYF. The CDR3 DNA reads TGCAGCGGGGGAGGTGGGACCCGGGAAGGAAACACCATATATTTT.

The chain has TRBV5-1 and TRBJ2-2, with 9 bases fitting TRBD1. With V trimmed by 2 bases and J by 6 bases, 11 bases remained unmatched. Germline-derived CDR1 and CDR2 are SGHRS and YFSETQ. The length of the CDR3 is 17 residues. The CDR3 protein is CASSLWRGTGKSGELFF. In DNA form, the CDR3 reads TGCGCCAGCAGCTTATGGCGCGGGACAGGGAAGTCCGGGGAGCTGTTTTTT. The variable domain in full, completed from reference TRBV5-1 and TRBJ2-2, reads KAGVTQTPRYLIKTRGQQVTLSCSPISGHRSVSWYQQTPGQGLQFLFEYFSETQRNKGNFPGRFSGRQFSNSRSEMNVSTLELGDSALYLCASSLWRGTGKSGELFFGEGSRLTVL.

The chain carries TRBV2 and TRBJ1-5; unclear D gene. Germline lookup yields CDR1 SNHLY and CDR2 FYNNEI. Trimming cost V 5 bases and J 0 bases, with 5 bases left between them. The CDR3 has 13 residues. The CDR3 DNA follows: TGTGCCAGCAGTTGGAATAGCAATCAGCCCCAGCATTTT. Amino acids: CASSWNSNQPQHF.

This clone was found a few times. Other DNA variants within this sample encode the same CDR3. The V call is TRBV6-5, the J call TRBJ1-5, with D unclear. V was clipped by 4 bases and J by 4 bases, with 8 bases between them. The germline V gene encodes CDR1 MNHEY and CDR2 SVGAGI. The CDR3 length is 13 residues. As DNA, the CDR3 is TGTGCCAGCAGTTCGCGTGAAAATCAGCCCCAGCATTTT. Translation gives CASSSRENQPQHF.

The genes are TRBV7-9 and TRBJ2-1, with 13 bases fitting TRBD2. This CDR3 is built from 17 residues. The J segment lost 8 bases and the V segment lost 5 bases, leaving 12 bases of the junction unmatched. The germline V gene has CDR1 SEHNR and CDR2 FQNEAQ (reference sequence). The CDR3 DNA is TGTGCCAGCAGCCGACTAGCGGGAGGACTCCCCCTCGATGAGCAGTTCTTC. Translation: CASSRLAGGLPLDEQFF.

This clone was observed a handful of times. The chain combines TRBV6-5 with TRBJ2-1; TRBD1 might be the D (6 bases). V was cut by 5 bases and J by 5 bases, with 16 bases left in between. This CDR3 region has 15 residues. Germline V lookup: CDR1 MNHEY, CDR2 SVGAGI. The CDR3 protein is CASSRFWTANNEQFF. The DNA of the CDR3 is TGTGCCAGCAGTAGGTTCTGGACAGCCAACAATGAGCAGTTCTTC.

The chain is built from TRBV6-1 and TRBJ2-3; no definite D call. CDR3 length equals 13 residues. Germline V gives CDR1 MNHNS, CDR2 SASEGT. Trimming removed 2 bases at V and 5 bases at J, with 8 bases between. The CDR3 region has the DNA TGTGCCAGCAGTGAATTTGTGGAAGATACGCAGTATTTT. Translated: CASSEFVEDTQYF.

The CDR3 region is CASSVNRESSFF. The CDR3 nucleotides read TGTGCCAGCAGTGTGAATCGGGAATCTTCTTTCTTT. This chain uses TRBV6-5 with TRBJ1-1; the D is unclear. Germline CDR1 reads MNHEY; CDR2 reads SVGAGI. The CDR3 is made up of 12 amino acids. With 5 bases removed from V and 12 bases from J, the gap between germline ends came to 16 bases.

The genes are TRBV5-6 and TRBJ2-7; D is ambiguous. Trimming pared 4 bases from V and 3 bases from J, leaving 17 bases between. This CDR3 comprises 15 residues. Germline V gene lookup returns CDR1 SGHDT and CDR2 YYEEEE. This CDR3 is CASSPNPSWGYEQYF. The CDR3, as DNA: TGTGCCAGCAGCCCCAACCCCAGTTGGGGCTACGAGCAGTACTTC.

This chain uses TRBV5-1 with TRBJ2-1; the match to TRBD2 covers 7 bases. V shed 0 bases and J 5 bases; nucleotides not matched to a gene: 8. Germline V CDR1 and CDR2: SGHRS, YFSETQ. The CDR3 totals 16 residues. Here the CDR3 DNA reads TGCGCCAGCAGCTTGGGGGGCGCGGGGGTCCACAATGAGCAGTTCTTC. It yields the protein CASSLGGAGVHNEQFF.

The chain uses TRBV5-1 and TRBJ2-2, with D hard to call. Trimming pared 0 bases from V and 4 bases from J, leaving 4 bases between. Germline V gives CDR1 SGHRS, CDR2 YFSETQ. The CDR3 is made up of 13 amino acids. CDR3 coding DNA: TGCGCCAGCAGCTTGGAAGTCACCGGGGAGCTGTTTTTT. The encoded protein is CASSLEVTGELFF.

This chain's CDR3 is CASSSLTSGGYNEQFF. CDR3 nucleotide sequence: TGTGCCAGCAGCTCCTTAACAAGCGGGGGGTACAATGAGCAGTTCTTC. J is TRBJ2-1 and V is TRBV7-9, with 9 positions matching TRBD2. V dropped 4 bases and J dropped 4; count of bases not matched to a gene: 8. CDR3 size: 16 residues. Germline-derived CDR1 and CDR2 are SEHNR and FQNEAQ (reference sequence).

Here the CDR3 DNA reads TGTGCCAGCAGTTTACGCGGGGGAAGCACTGAAGCTTTCTTT. This codes for CASSLRGGSTEAFF. This chain uses TRBV27 with TRBJ1-1; D is perhaps TRBD1 (5 bases). The CDR3 is made up of 14 amino acids. V was cut by 2 bases and J by 4 bases, with 11 bases left in between. Germline CDR1 is MNHEY and CDR2 is SMNVEV (reference sequence).

V is TRBV19 and J is TRBJ1-1; the D is unclear. Germline-derived CDR1 and CDR2 are LNHDA and SQIVND (reference sequence). The CDR3 is made up of 13 amino acids. Trimming removed 9 bases at V and 3 bases at J, with 14 bases between. The CDR3 region is CASGGKEYTEAFF. The CDR3 region has the DNA TGTGCCAGCGGAGGAAAAGAGTACACTGAAGCTTTCTTT.

CDR3 residues: CASSARTGPTGELFF. The CDR3 DNA is TGTGCCAGCAGTGCTCGGACAGGGCCCACCGGGGAGCTGTTTTTT. The rearrangement uses TRBV25-1 and TRBJ2-2; 8 bases map to TRBD1. This CDR3 has 15 residues. The germline gives CDR1 MGHDK, CDR2 SYGVNS. After removal of 4 bases from V and 4 bases from J, the junction contained 5 bases not matched to a gene.

This clone was seen a few times. V gene TRBV7-8 combines with J gene TRBJ2-5, with TRBD1 as a possible D gene (6 bases). Trimming took 1 base from V and 3 from J, leaving 15 bases between them. In germline, CDR1 is SGHVS, CDR2 FQNEAQ. CDR3 length equals 16 residues. Here the CDR3 DNA reads TGTGCCAGCAGCTTAGGGGGGACACCCAGGAAAGAGACCCAGTACTTC. It specifies CASSLGGTPRKETQYF.

V gene TRBV5-8 combines with J gene TRBJ1-2, with 7 bases identical to TRBD1. CDR1 is SGHTS and CDR2 is YDEGEE in the germline V gene. This CDR3 comprises 15 residues. Germline trimming cut 1 base from V and 4 bases from J; bases unmatched to any gene: 7. The CDR3 here is CASSLWSGGGYGYTF. The CDR3 DNA reads TGTGCCAGCAGCTTGTGGTCAGGGGGGGGCTATGGCTACACCTTC.

The genes are TRBV5-6 and TRBJ2-7; D is ambiguous. V was shortened by 0 bases and J by 5 bases, with 9 bases between the two germline ends. Germline V gene data show CDR1 as SGHDT and CDR2 as YYEEEE. This CDR3 comprises 13 residues. CDR3 nucleotide sequence: TGTGCCAGCAGCTTGGGGATTCCAGACGAGCAGTACTTC. Amino acids: CASSLGIPDEQYF.

The genes are TRBV5-6 and TRBJ2-7; 12 positions agree with TRBD1. CDR1 is SGHDT, CDR2 YYEEEE, per germline. V lost 6 bases, J lost 5 bases, and 6 bases stayed unmatched. There are 14 residues in the CDR3. The CDR3 is CASNAGTGGNEQYF. The CDR3 DNA reads TGTGCCAGCAACGCCGGGACAGGGGGCAACGAGCAGTACTTC. Drawing the rest from reference TRBV5-6 and TRBJ2-7, the complete variable domain is DAGVTQSPTHLIKTRGQQVTLRCSPKSGHDTVSWYQQALGQGPQFIFQYYEEEERQRGNFPDRFSGHQFPNYSSELNVNALLLGDSALYLCASNAGTGGNEQYFGPGTRLTVT.